These 20 T cell receptor beta chains were all obtained from the same sample, sequenced in a study of early T cells in non-severe SARS-CoV-2 infection. One entry per CDR3 protein, called by TCRdb with MiXCR from the 5' RACE reads. The table includes around 45,000 distinct CDR3 sequences, roughly 7% detected once. The sample consisted of whole blood. The receptors here all came from an adult who was a healthcare worker with PCR-confirmed SARS-CoV-2 infection or an uninfected control (not recorded which).

The chain carries TRBV4-3 and TRBJ2-2, with TRBD2 matching over 11 bases. Germline V gene sequence: CDR1 LGHNA, CDR2 YSLEER. This CDR3 spans 17 amino acids. V dropped 3 bases and J dropped 8; count of bases not matched to a gene: 11. Written as DNA, the CDR3 is TGCGCCAGCAGCCACGTTAGCGGGGGGGCCTCTTCTGGGGAGCTGTTTTTT. Translating it yields CASSHVSGGASSGELFF.

This clonotype was found many times. This chain uses TRBV12-3 or TRBV12-4 with TRBJ1-3; D gene ambiguous. There are 16 residues in the CDR3. V lost 4 bases, J lost 0 bases, and 13 bases lay in between. This chain's CDR3 is CASSWPAVLSGNTIYF. The CDR3 region has the DNA TGTGCCAGCAGTTGGCCGGCCGTTCTCTCTGGAAACACCATATATTTT.

This clonotype was seen many times. The genes are TRBV4-2 and TRBJ1-1, with D unclear. The V end was cut by 0 bases, the J end by 1 base, with 15 bases between. Germline CDR1 reads LGHNA; CDR2 reads YNFKEQ. This CDR3 has 17 residues. CDR3 coding DNA: TGTGCCAGCAGCCAAGATTACGTGAGACCGAGGAACACTGAAGCTTTCTTT. Its translation: CASSQDYVRPRNTEAFF.

This clonotype was detected many times. The CDR3: CASSQLVVGTDTQYF. For the CDR3, the DNA is TGCGCCAGCAGCCAGCTCGTGGTTGGCACAGATACGCAGTATTTT. The chain uses TRBV4-3 and TRBJ2-3; D unclear. The V gene lost 3 bases and the J gene lost 1 base, with 11 bases spanning the gap. The CDR3 contains 15 residues. CDR1 LGHNA and CDR2 YSLEER come from the germline V gene.

CDR3 sequence reads: CASSRRGLSTDTQYF. The DNA of the CDR3 is TGTGCCAGCAGCCGGAGAGGGCTCAGCACAGATACGCAGTATTTT. This chain links TRBV7-9 with TRBJ2-3; weak D call: TRBD2 (5 bases). CDR3 length: 15 amino acids. The ends were cut back, 5 bases at V and 0 bases at J, with 12 bases in the middle. CDR1 is SEHNR, CDR2 FQNEAQ, per germline (reference sequence). The full variable domain, with the rest looked up from reference TRBV7-9 and TRBJ2-3, is DTGVSQNPRHKITKRGQNVTFRCDPISEHNRLYWYRQTLGQGPEFLTYFQNEAQLEKSRLLSDRFSAERPKGSFSTLEIQRTEQGDSAMYLCASSRRGLSTDTQYFGPGTRLTVL.

V gene TRBV6-6 combines with J gene TRBJ2-5; TRBD2 matches at 8 bases. The CDR3 covers 17 residues. CDR1 and CDR2 (germline): MNHNY, SVGAGI (reference sequence). V gave up 1 base and J gave up 9 bases; unmatched junction bases: 16. The DNA of the CDR3 is TGTGCCAGCAGTTACTATGGCGGGGGGACCCAAAGTGGGGCCCAGTACTTC. The encoded protein is CASSYYGGGTQSGAQYF.

This clonotype was seen repeatedly, ten times or more. The rearrangement links TRBV14 to TRBJ1-1, with TRBD1 as a possible D gene (5 bases). CDR3 length: 13 residues. Trimming removed 0 bases at V and 4 bases at J, with 6 bases between. Germline assignment: CDR1 SGHDN and CDR2 FVKESK. CDR3 residues: CASSQEGPTEAFF. In DNA form, the CDR3 reads TGTGCCAGCAGCCAAGAGGGGCCCACTGAAGCTTTCTTT.

In its sample, this clonotype was seen many times. The chain joins TRBV4-3 to TRBJ2-1; TRBD1 matches 7 bases. The CDR3 length is 16 residues. The V gene's germline CDR1 is LGHNA and CDR2 YSLEER. After removal of 3 bases from V and 3 bases from J, the junction contained 8 bases not matched to a gene. This CDR3 reads CASSQLEGAYYNEQFF. The CDR3 region has the DNA TGCGCCAGCAGCCAGTTAGAGGGGGCCTACTACAATGAGCAGTTCTTC.

This clonotype has just one count. The V gene is TRBV18, the J gene TRBJ1-3; no clear D gene. CDR3 size: 14 residues. Trimming stripped 1 base from V and 6 bases from J, with 10 bases between. The germline V gene encodes CDR1 KGHSH and CDR2 LQKENI. CDR3 nucleotides: TGTGCCAGCTCACCACTGCAGAACTCAAACACCATATATTTT. It is translated as CASSPLQNSNTIYF.

This clonotype was observed a few times. The V call is TRBV28, the J call TRBJ2-2; D may be TRBD1 (5 bases). The CDR3 sequence is 16 residues long. The germline V and J ends were trimmed by 2 bases and 3 bases, with 13 bases remaining between them. Per the germline V gene, CDR1 is MDHEN and CDR2 is SYDVKM. CDR3: CASSLVLGLHTGELFF. The CDR3, as DNA: TGTGCCAGCAGTTTAGTTCTGGGGCTGCACACCGGGGAGCTGTTTTTT.

This chain connects TRBV4-1 to TRBJ2-2; the D is unclear. This CDR3 is 13 amino acids long. Germline values: CDR1 MGHRA, CDR2 YSYEKL. Trimming took 4 bases from V and 4 from J, leaving 7 bases between them. CDR3 residues: CASSLARTGELFF. The CDR3 nucleotides read TGCGCCAGCAGCCTCGCACGCACCGGGGAGCTGTTTTTT.

The sample holds a few counts of this clonotype. The chain joins TRBV13 to TRBJ2-5; no reliable D call. Germline CDR1 reads PRHDT; CDR2 reads FYEKMQ (reference sequence). There are 16 residues in the CDR3. V was trimmed by 3 bases and J by 5 bases, leaving 19 bases between them. The CDR3 nucleotides read TGTGCCAGCAGCTTTACCATGGGCCCGGTTGAGGAGACCCAGTACTTC. Translating it yields CASSFTMGPVEETQYF.

The rearrangement uses TRBV12-3 or TRBV12-4 and TRBJ2-3, with a weak D call TRBD2 (6 bases). V lost 6 bases and J 2 bases, leaving 15 bases between the germline ends. The CDR3 extends over 15 amino acids. This CDR3 reads CASRNGGLITDTQYF. In DNA, the CDR3 is TGTGCCAGCAGGAATGGGGGACTCATCACAGATACGCAGTATTTT.

The chain joins TRBV5-4 to TRBJ2-5, with D perhaps TRBD2 (6 bases). CDR3 length: 12 residues. The germline V and J ends were trimmed by 4 bases and 5 bases, with 9 bases remaining between them. CDR1 is SGHNT and CDR2 is YYREEE in the germline V gene (reference sequence). CDR3 in amino acids: CASSPGRETQYF. CDR3 DNA: TGTGCCAGCAGCCCGGGGAGGGAGACCCAGTACTTC.

Details on this clonotype: Possible read error: a much larger clone is one base away. The chain links TRBV28 to TRBJ2-3, with a possible D match to TRBD1 (5 bases). The V end was cut by 3 bases, the J end by 7 bases, with 8 bases between. Germline-derived CDR1 and CDR2 are MDHEN and SYDVKM. The CDR3 runs 12 residues. CDR3 residues: CASSLGPNTQYF. The CDR3 DNA reads TGTGCCAGCAGTTTGGGGCCAAATACGCAGTATTTT.

This clonotype occurred a few times. This chain joins TRBV2 and TRBJ2-3; perhaps TRBD1 as D (5 bases). In germline, CDR1 is SNHLY, CDR2 FYNNEI. V was clipped by 3 bases and J by 2 bases, with 12 bases between them. The CDR3 spans 15 residues. In nucleotides, the CDR3 is TGTGCCAGCAGTGATCAGGGCAGTTACACAGATACGCAGTATTTT. Translated, it gives CASSDQGSYTDTQYF.

On this clonotype: Just one base apart from a much larger clone, this may be a read error. The chain has TRBV4-2 and TRBJ1-2; 8 bases agree with TRBD1. Germline V gene sequence: CDR1 LGHNA, CDR2 YNFKEQ. This CDR3 has 14 amino acids. The CDR3 here is CAGSQAIQGDGYTF. In DNA form, the CDR3 reads TGTGCCGGCAGCCAGGCCATACAGGGGGATGGCTACACCTTC.

This clonotype has more than one count but fewer than ten. The chain has TRBV29-1 and TRBJ2-3; tentatively, D is TRBD1 or TRBD2 (6 bases each). The CDR3 contains 14 residues. In germline, CDR1 is SQVTM, CDR2 ANQGSEA. V lost 3 bases and J lost 4, with 14 bases in between. CDR3 residues: CSVDAGEDSDTQYF. CDR3 nucleotides: TGCAGCGTTGACGCAGGGGAGGACTCAGATACGCAGTATTTT.

This clonotype was observed at least ten times. The chain uses TRBV9 and TRBJ1-1; no clear D gene. CDR3 length: 13 amino acids. V was clipped by 1 base and J by 5 bases, with 9 bases between them. The germline V gene encodes CDR1 SGDLS and CDR2 YYNGEE. This CDR3 reads CASSVYEVTEAFF. The CDR3 DNA follows: TGTGCCAGCAGCGTATATGAGGTGACTGAAGCTTTCTTT.

This clonotype was observed a handful of times. This chain joins TRBV27 and TRBJ1-2; D uncertain. V was cut by 6 bases and J by 3 bases, with 17 bases left in between. Germline assignment: CDR1 MNHEY and CDR2 SMNVEV (reference sequence). This CDR3 has 15 residues. The CDR3 sequence is CASSPTMALDYGYTF. The DNA of the CDR3 is TGTGCCAGCAGCCCTACGATGGCCTTAGACTATGGCTACACCTTC.